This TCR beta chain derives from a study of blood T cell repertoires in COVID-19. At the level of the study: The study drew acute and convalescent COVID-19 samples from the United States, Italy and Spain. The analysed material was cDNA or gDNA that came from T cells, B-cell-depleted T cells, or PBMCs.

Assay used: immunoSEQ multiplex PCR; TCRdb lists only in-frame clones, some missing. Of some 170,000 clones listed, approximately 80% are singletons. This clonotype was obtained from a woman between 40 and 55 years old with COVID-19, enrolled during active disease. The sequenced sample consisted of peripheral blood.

The CDR3 region has the DNA TGTGCCAGTAGTATGGCGGGGCTGGAGCAGTACTTC. Protein: CASSMAGLEQYF. This chain uses TRBV19 with TRBJ2-7; D possibly corresponds to TRBD2 (6 bases). There are 12 residues in the CDR3. Germline assignment: CDR1 LNHDA and CDR2 SQIVND (reference sequence). Trimming took 3 bases from V and 7 from J, leaving 10 bases between them.